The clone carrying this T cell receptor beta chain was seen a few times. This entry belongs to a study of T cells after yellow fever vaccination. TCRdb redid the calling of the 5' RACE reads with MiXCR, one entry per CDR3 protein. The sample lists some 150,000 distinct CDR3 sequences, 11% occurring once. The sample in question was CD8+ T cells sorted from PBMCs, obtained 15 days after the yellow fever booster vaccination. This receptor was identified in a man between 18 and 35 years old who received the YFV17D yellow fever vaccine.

CDR3 sequence reads: CASSPWGYNEQFF. The CDR3 nucleotides read TGTGCCAGCAGCCCCTGGGGTTACAATGAGCAGTTCTTC. V and J are TRBV6-2 or TRBV6-3 and TRBJ2-1; D not certain. The CDR3 runs 13 residues. Germline CDR1 is MNHEY and CDR2 is SVGEGT. Deletions cut 6 bases from V and 4 bases from J, with 10 bases between.